The entry that follows covers one T cell receptor beta chain sequence. Its antigen is as yet unknown. V was clipped by 6 bases and J by 1 base; unmatched bases: 8. The CDR3 extends over 15 amino acids. The germline V gene encodes CDR1 MDHEN and CDR2 SYDVKM. Vbeta (60) and Jbeta (13) primers were used in the PCR. Profiling relied on immunoSEQ multiplex PCR, and the TCRdb table lists in-frame clones only, not all of them. The table includes over 55,000 clones, just under 85% detected once. The sample comes from a study of cytomegalovirus exposure and HLA in healthy donors. Study observations and caveats: About 87% or about 30% of the time was how often most TCR beta V segments were productive, according to an earlier analysis. The authors later linked a missense DCLRE1C variant to TCR beta V- and J-gene trimming. Researchers counted around 170 TCR beta chains as cytomegalovirus-associated. Most observed TCR sequences were rare, whereas some public TCRs were detected in many donors.

V gene TRBV28 combines with J gene TRBJ1-1, with 7 positions matching TRBD1. Specimen: PBMCs. The receptor's source is a middle-aged man in good health and CMV-seronegative. CDR3 sequence (DNA): TGTGCCAGCAGAAGGGCCACAGGGGCGAACACTGAAGCTTTCTTT. Protein: CASRRATGANTEAFF.